This T cell receptor beta chain was obtained from a study of T cell repertoires in MIS-A myocarditis. CDR3 length: 16 amino acids. The V gene's germline CDR1 is LGHDT and CDR2 YNNKEL (reference sequence). The ends were cut back, 0 bases at V and 8 bases at J, with 19 bases in the middle. Profiling relied on immunoSEQ multiplex PCR, and the TCRdb table lists in-frame clones only, not all of them. The sample has roughly 15,000 clones, 74% seen once. The chain is built from TRBV3-1 (or the pseudogene TRBV3-2) and TRBJ1-2; perhaps TRBD1 as D (5 bases). This sequence was found in a young man with fulminant myocarditis from multisystem inflammatory syndrome in adults (MIS-A) after COVID-19. Sample: left ventricle heart tissue obtained at autopsy. The CDR3 sequence: CASSQDLSREVRGYTF. In DNA form, the CDR3 reads TGTGCCAGCAGCCAAGATTTGAGCAGGGAAGTTAGGGGCTACACCTTC.